This T cell receptor (beta chain) emerged from a study of blood T cell repertoires in COVID-19. Study-wide context: T cells, B-cell-depleted T cells, or PBMCs supplied cDNA or gDNA.

In germline, CDR1 is SGHTA, CDR2 FQGTGA. This CDR3 contains 14 residues. Deletions cut 4 bases from V and 3 bases from J, with 10 bases between. As handled by the study authors: From reference gene primer amplification, estimates of nucleated cell counts were derived. Data came from immunoSEQ multiplex PCR; TCRdb stores just in-frame clones and leaves some out. Clone size and the V and J calls come from that table; the DNA yielded D and trimming. The data contain roughly 100,000 clones, almost 85% of them singletons. This TCR was recovered from a man in his forties with active or convalescent COVID-19. Sequencing used peripheral blood. The genes are TRBV7-3 and TRBJ1-5; D possibly corresponds to TRBD1 (6 bases). CDR3 region: CASSSGQLNQPQHF. The CDR3 DNA reads as TGTGCCAGCAGCTCTGGACAGCTCAATCAGCCCCAGCATTTT.